This TCR beta chain was found in a study of shared clonotypes between healthy human individuals. Overall study findings and caveats: Specimens sampled were limited to blood, with tissue repertoires likely differing.

DNA at around 200 ng, 25,000 to 35,000 T cell genomes, went into sorted-subset replicate PCRs. Profiled with immunoSEQ multiplex PCR; TCRdb holds only in-frame clones, not every one. The sample has millions of clones; approximately 95% are singletons. CDR3 length equals 15 residues. Germline lookup yields CDR1 MNHEY and CDR2 SVGAGI. V was trimmed by 0 bases and J by 5 bases, leaving 13 bases between them. Donors were healthy HIV-negative adults without recent acute infections or vaccinations. A note on this clone: As yet, its antigen is unknown.

The TCR sequence derives from a young man in good health. Some clones in this sample may be carry-over from other donors' samples. The chain is built from TRBV6-5 and TRBJ1-1; a weak D match, TRBD1 (5 bases). The specimen was naive CD4+ T cells from PBMCs. Subset defined: CD45RA+ positively selected. CDR3 sequence reads: CASSYSFRGLTEAFF. The CDR3 nucleotides are TGTGCCAGCAGTTACTCTTTTCGGGGCCTTACTGAAGCTTTCTTT.